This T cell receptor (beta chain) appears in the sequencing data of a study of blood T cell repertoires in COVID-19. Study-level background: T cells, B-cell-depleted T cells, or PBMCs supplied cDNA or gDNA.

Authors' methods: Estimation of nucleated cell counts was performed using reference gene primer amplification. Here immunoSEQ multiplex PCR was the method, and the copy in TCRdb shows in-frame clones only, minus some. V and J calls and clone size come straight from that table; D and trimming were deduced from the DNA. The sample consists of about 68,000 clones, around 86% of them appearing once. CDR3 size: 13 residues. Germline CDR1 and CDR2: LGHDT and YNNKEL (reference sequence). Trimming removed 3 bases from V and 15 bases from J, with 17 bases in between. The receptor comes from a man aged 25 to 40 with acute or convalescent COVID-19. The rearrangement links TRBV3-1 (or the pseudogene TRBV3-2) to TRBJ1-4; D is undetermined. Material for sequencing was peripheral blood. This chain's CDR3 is CASSHRGAAKVFF. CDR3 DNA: TGTGCCAGCAGCCACCGAGGCGCAGCTAAGGTGTTTTTT.